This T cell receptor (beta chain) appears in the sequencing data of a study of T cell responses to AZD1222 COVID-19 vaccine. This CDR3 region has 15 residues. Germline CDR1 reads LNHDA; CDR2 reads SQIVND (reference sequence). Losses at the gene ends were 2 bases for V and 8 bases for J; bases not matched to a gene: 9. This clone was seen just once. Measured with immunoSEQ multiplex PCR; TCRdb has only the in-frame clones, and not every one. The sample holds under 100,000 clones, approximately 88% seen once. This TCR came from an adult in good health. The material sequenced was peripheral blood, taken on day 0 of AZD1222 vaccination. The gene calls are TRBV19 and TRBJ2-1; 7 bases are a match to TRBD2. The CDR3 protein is CASSIREGLGDEQFF. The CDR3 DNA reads TGTGCCAGTAGTATAAGGGAGGGTCTCGGGGATGAGCAGTTCTTC.